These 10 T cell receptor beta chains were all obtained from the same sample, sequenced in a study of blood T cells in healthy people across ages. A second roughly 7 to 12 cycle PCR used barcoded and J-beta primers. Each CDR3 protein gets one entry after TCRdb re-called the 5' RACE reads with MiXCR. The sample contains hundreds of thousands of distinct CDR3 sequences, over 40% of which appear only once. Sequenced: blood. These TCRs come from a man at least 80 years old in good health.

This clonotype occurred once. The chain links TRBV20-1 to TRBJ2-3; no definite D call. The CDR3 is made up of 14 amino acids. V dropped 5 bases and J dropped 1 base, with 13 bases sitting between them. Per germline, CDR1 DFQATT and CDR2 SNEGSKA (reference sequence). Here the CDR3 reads CSAGPIAGTDTQYF. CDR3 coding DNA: TGCAGTGCTGGGCCGATCGCCGGCACAGATACGCAGTATTTT.

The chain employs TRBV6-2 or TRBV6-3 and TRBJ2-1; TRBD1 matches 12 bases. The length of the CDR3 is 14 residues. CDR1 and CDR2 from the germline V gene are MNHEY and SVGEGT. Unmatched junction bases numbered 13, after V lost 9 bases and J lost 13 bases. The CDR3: CASMGQGAGETQFF. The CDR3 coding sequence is TGTGCCAGTATGGGACAGGGGGCAGGAGAGACCCAGTTCTTC.

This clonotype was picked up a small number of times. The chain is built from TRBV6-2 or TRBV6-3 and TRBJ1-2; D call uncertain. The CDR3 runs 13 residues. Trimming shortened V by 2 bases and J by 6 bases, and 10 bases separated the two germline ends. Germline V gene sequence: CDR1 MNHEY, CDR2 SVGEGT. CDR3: CASSYVDLDGYTF. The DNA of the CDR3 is TGTGCCAGCAGTTACGTGGATTTGGATGGCTACACCTTC.

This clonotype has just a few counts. This CDR3 is CASSNSHFGTGTTYGYTF. CDR3 coding DNA: TGTGCCAGCAGCAATTCTCATTTCGGGACAGGGACCACCTATGGCTACACCTTC. The J gene is TRBJ1-2, the V gene TRBV7-9; 9 bases agree with TRBD1. The trim removed 5 bases at V and 4 bases at J, leaving 17 bases unmatched. The CDR3 is made up of 18 amino acids. Germline V gene lookup returns CDR1 SEHNR and CDR2 FQNEAQ (reference sequence).

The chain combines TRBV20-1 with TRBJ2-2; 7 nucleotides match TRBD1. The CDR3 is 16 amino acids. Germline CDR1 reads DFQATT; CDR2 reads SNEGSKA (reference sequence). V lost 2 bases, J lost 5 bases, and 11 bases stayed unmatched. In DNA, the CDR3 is TGCAGTGCTAGAAGTCCCGACAGGGAATCGACCGGGGAGCTGTTTTTT. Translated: CSARSPDRESTGELFF.

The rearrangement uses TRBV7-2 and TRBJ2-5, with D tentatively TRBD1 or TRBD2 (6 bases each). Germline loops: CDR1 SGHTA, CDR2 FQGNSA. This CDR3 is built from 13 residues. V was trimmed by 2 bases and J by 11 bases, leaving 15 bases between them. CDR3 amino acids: CASSLQWRGEQYF. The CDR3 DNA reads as TGTGCCAGCAGCTTACAGTGGAGGGGGGAGCAGTACTTC.

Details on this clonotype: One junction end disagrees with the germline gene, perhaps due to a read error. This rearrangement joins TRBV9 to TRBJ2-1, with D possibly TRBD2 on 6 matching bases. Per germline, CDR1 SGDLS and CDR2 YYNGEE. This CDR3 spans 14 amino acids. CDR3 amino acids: CASSVHVAANERFF. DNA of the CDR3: TGTGCCAGCAGCGTCCACGTAGCGGCAAATGAGCGGTTCTTC.

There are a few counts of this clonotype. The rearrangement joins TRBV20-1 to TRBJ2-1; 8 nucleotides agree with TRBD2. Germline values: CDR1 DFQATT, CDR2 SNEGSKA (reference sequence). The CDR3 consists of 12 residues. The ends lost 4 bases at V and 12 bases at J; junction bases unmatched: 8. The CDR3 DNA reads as TGCAGTGCTAAACTAGCGGCGGGGAGGCAGTTCTTC. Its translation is CSAKLAAGRQFF.

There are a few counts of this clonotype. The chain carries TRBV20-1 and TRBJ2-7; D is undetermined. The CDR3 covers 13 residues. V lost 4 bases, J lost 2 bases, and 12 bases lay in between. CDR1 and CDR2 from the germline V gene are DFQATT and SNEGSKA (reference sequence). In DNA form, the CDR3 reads TGCAGTGCTACCGTGGGGTCTACCTACGAGCAGTACTTC. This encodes CSATVGSTYEQYF.

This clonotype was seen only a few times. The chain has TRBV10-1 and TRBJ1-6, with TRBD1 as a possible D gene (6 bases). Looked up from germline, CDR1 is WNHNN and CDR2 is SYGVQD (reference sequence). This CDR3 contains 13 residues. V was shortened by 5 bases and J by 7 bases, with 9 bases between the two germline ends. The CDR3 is CASSRGQNSPLHF. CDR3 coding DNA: TGCGCCAGCAGTAGGGGACAAAATTCACCCCTCCACTTT.